This section outlines one TCR beta chain sequence together with its context. Its antigen is as yet unknown. The repertoire was sequenced with immunoSEQ multiplex PCR; TCRdb's copy has only in-frame clones and lacks some. The sample holds 500,000 to 550,000 clones, 95% to 97% seen once. These data are taken from a study of shared clonotypes between healthy human individuals. Looking at the study overall: The people who gave samples were a couple of women and a few men aged 18 to 49.

General study points: The study sampled only blood, and tissue repertoires likely differ. An expected dependence of interdonor clonotype sharing on sequencing depth was noted.

The donors, all of them Caucasian adults, lived in Nashville, Tennessee. The CDR3 covers 15 residues. Germline V gives CDR1 SGHRS, CDR2 YFSETQ. V was pared by 4 bases and J by 3 bases, with 13 bases between. The V call is TRBV5-1, the J call TRBJ2-2; D is perhaps TRBD1 (5 bases). The sample comprised naive CD4+ T cells sorted from blood. Indicated subset: CD45RA+ positively selected. The sequence came from a woman aged 25 to 39 in good health. The CDR3 DNA reads as TGCGCCAGCAGCCAGGACACGGAGTACACCGGGGAGCTGTTTTTT. Translated: CASSQDTEYTGELFF.